The entry that follows covers one T cell receptor beta chain sequence. The CDR3 extends over 13 amino acids. Looked up from germline, CDR1 is KGHSH and CDR2 is LQKENI. Trimming cost V 6 bases and J 2 bases, with 11 bases left between them. This record comes from a study of blood T cell repertoires in COVID-19. Study background: From the United States, Italy and Spain came samples of acute and convalescent COVID-19.

Using immunoSEQ multiplex PCR, the repertoire was profiled, and TCRdb retains in-frame clones only, with some absent. The profile shows some 250,000 clones, less than 85% of them singletons. The sequence derives from a woman aged 18-29 years with acute or convalescent COVID-19. Sequencing used peripheral blood. The rearrangement uses TRBV18 and TRBJ2-7, with TRBD1 as a possible D gene (6 bases). CDR3 coding DNA: TGTGCCAGCTCCCGGGACACTACCTACGAGCAGTACTTC. Protein: CASSRDTTYEQYF.